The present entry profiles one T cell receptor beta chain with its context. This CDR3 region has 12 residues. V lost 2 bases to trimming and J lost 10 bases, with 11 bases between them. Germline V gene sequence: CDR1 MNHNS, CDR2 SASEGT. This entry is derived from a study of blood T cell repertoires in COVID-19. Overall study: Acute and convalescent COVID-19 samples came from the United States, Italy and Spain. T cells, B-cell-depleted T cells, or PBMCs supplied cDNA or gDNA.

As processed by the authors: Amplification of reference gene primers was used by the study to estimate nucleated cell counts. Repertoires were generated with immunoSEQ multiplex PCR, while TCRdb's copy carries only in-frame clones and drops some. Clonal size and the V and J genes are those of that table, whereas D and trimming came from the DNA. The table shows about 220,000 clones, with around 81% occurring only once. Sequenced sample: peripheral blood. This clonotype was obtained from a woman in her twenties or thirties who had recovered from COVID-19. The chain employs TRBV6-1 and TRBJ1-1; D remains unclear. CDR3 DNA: TGTGCCAGCAGTGAAATCGTAGGCGGAGCTTTCTTT. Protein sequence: CASSEIVGGAFF.